The 22 T cell receptor beta chains below all came from one sample that was sequenced in a study of CD8 T cells in ankylosing spondylitis. TCRdb reprocessed the 5' RACE reads via MiXCR and lists one record per CDR3 protein. The table lists 200,000 or so distinct CDR3 sequences, 10% to 15% of them singletons, with about 11% in the top ten. Sequenced material: blood, either unsorted or a sorted T cell fraction (not recorded which). These receptors all stem from a female donor with ankylosing spondylitis or in good health (not recorded which).

This rearrangement joins TRBV9 to TRBJ2-7, with 11 bases fitting TRBD2. Germline CDR1 reads SGDLS; CDR2 reads YYNGEE. Trimming removed 0 bases from V and 3 bases from J; junction bases left unmatched: 5. The CDR3 length is 16 residues. Here the CDR3 reads CASSVAPTSGSYEQYF. For the CDR3, the DNA is TGTGCCAGCAGCGTAGCTCCAACTAGCGGGAGCTACGAGCAGTACTTC. The full variable domain, in which reference TRBV9 and TRBJ2-7 provide the parts outside the CDR3, is DSGVTQTPKHLITATGQRVTLRCSPRSGDLSVYWYQQSLDQGLQFLIQYYNGEERAKGNILERFSAQQFPDLHSELNLSSLELGDSALYFCASSVAPTSGSYEQYFGPGTRLTVT.

The chain couples TRBV6-2 or TRBV6-3 to TRBJ2-7; a possible D gene is TRBD2 (6 bases). The germline V gene has CDR1 MNHEY and CDR2 SVGEGT. V was shortened by 2 bases and J by 4 bases, with 9 bases between the two germline ends. The CDR3 is made up of 13 amino acids. CDR3 sequence: CASSYRDSYEQYF. The DNA of the CDR3 is TGTGCCAGCAGTTACAGGGACTCTTACGAGCAGTACTTC.

The chain is built from TRBV7-2 and TRBJ2-3; the match to TRBD2 covers 9 bases. Looked up from germline, CDR1 is SGHTA and CDR2 is FQGNSA. CDR3 length equals 16 residues. Unmatched junction bases numbered 12, after V lost 6 bases and J lost 5 bases. The CDR3 is CASSQRVAGAKDTQYF. DNA of the CDR3: TGTGCCAGCAGTCAAAGGGTAGCGGGAGCCAAAGATACGCAGTATTTT.

To note about this clonotype: A clone one base away is much larger, so this may be a read error. The rearrangement links TRBV11-2 to TRBJ2-3; no reliable D call. The CDR3 loop spans 14 amino acids. Germline CDR1 SGHAT, CDR2 FQNNGV. The CDR3 loop is CASSWGASTDTQDF. The CDR3 DNA reads as TGTGCCAGCAGCTGGGGTGCGAGCACAGATACGCAGGATTTT.

This sequence joins TRBV6-1 and TRBJ2-2; TRBD2 might be the D (6 bases). V dropped 3 bases and J dropped 9 bases, with 17 bases sitting between them. Germline V lookup: CDR1 MNHNS, CDR2 SASEGT. CDR3 length: 15 amino acids. In DNA form, the CDR3 reads TGTGCCAGCAGTGACGCCGGGACTGGGAAACGGGAGCTGTTTTTT. It translates to CASSDAGTGKRELFF.

The chain employs TRBV4-2 and TRBJ2-7; 9 bases line up with TRBD1. Germline V gives CDR1 LGHNA, CDR2 YNFKEQ. The CDR3 length is 16 residues. V shed 2 bases, J shed 2 bases, and the junction held 7 bases outside the gene matches. The CDR3 spells CASSQTDRDRAYEQYF. CDR3 nucleotide sequence: TGTGCCAGCAGCCAAACCGACCGGGACAGGGCCTACGAGCAGTACTTC.

This clonotype was seen repeatedly, ten times or more. J is TRBJ2-4 and V is TRBV24-1; D is ambiguous. V gave up 7 bases and J gave up 4 bases, with 16 bases separating them. The CDR3 is made up of 15 amino acids. CDR1 and CDR2 (germline): KGHDR, SFDVKD. CDR3 in amino acids: CATRSTTEEKNIQYF. The CDR3 DNA reads as TGTGCCACCAGGTCAACTACAGAAGAGAAAAACATTCAGTACTTC.

As regards this clonotype: A much larger clonotype is one base distant, so this may be a read error. This chain connects TRBV5-1 to TRBJ2-2, with a tentative D call TRBD1 (5 bases). V shed 3 bases and J shed 5 bases, with 11 bases lying between them. Germline assignment: CDR1 SGHRS and CDR2 YFSETQ. The CDR3 length is 14 residues. Here the CDR3 reads CASSSLPGTGELFF. CDR3 nucleotide sequence: TGCGCCAGCAGCTCTTTACCAGGGACCGGGGAGCTGTTTTTT.

The rearrangement links TRBV14 to TRBJ2-1, with D uncertain. Germline V gene data show CDR1 as SGHDN and CDR2 as FVKESK. The CDR3 contains 13 residues. Trimming stripped 4 bases from V and 5 bases from J, with 9 bases between. The DNA for the CDR3 is TGTGCCAGCAGCCCGGTTGTCCACAATGAGCAGTTCTTC. This sequence encodes CASSPVVHNEQFF.

Comments on this clonotype: A read error may explain this, as a much larger clone is one base away. The chain couples TRBV12-3 or TRBV12-4 to TRBJ2-7; D gene ambiguous. The CDR3 extends over 13 amino acids. CDR3 sequence (DNA): TGTGTCAGCAGTTTTAGGCAGGCCTACGAGCAGTACTTC. Translating gives CVSSFRQAYEQYF.

The rearrangement joins TRBV6-2 or TRBV6-3 to TRBJ1-5, with 9 positions matching TRBD1. CDR3 length equals 17 residues. The J segment lost 3 bases and the V segment lost 7 bases, leaving 13 bases of the junction unmatched. Per the germline V gene, CDR1 is MNHEY and CDR2 is SVGEGT. CDR3 sequence (DNA): TGTGCCAGCATTGGAGACAGGGGGATGAGGGCCAATCAGCCCCAGCATTTT. Translation gives CASIGDRGMRANQPQHF.

Of note for this clonotype: Being one base from a much bigger clone, this may be a read error. The rearrangement links TRBV18 to TRBJ1-3; no reliable D call. Germline V gives CDR1 KGHSH, CDR2 LQKENI. This CDR3 contains 15 residues. The CDR3 sequence is CANSNGRFAGNTIYF. In DNA form, the CDR3 reads TGTGCCAACTCAAACGGACGGTTCGCTGGAAACACCATATATTTT.

The V call is TRBV5-1, the J call TRBJ2-7; 10 positions match TRBD2. CDR3 length: 15 amino acids. Trimming removed 2 bases from V and 3 bases from J; junction bases left unmatched: 5. Germline V CDR1 and CDR2: SGHRS, YFSETQ. The DNA for the CDR3 is TGCGCCAGCAGCTTAGCTGGGACTAGCGTCTACGAGCAGTACTTC. Translated, it gives CASSLAGTSVYEQYF.

This CDR3 reads CASSQDQSSGTQYF. CDR3 bases: TGCGCCAGCAGCCAAGATCAAAGCTCGGGGACCCAGTACTTC. The J gene is TRBJ2-5, the V gene TRBV4-3; D unclear. V was clipped by 0 bases and J by 7 bases, with 12 bases between them. Germline V gene sequence: CDR1 LGHNA, CDR2 YSLEER. This CDR3 comprises 14 residues.

The CDR3 protein is CASSFRQARTGTNEKLFF. The CDR3 DNA reads TGTGCCAGCAGCTTTCGACAGGCCCGGACGGGCACTAATGAAAAACTGTTTTTT. The chain links TRBV7-2 to TRBJ1-4; a weak D match, TRBD1 (6 bases). Trimming took off 3 bases at V and 2 bases at J, with 19 bases between the two ends. This CDR3 contains 18 residues. Germline V CDR1 and CDR2: SGHTA, FQGNSA.

This clonotype has a count of ten or more. The V and J genes are TRBV28 and TRBJ2-3; 10 bases fit TRBD2. This CDR3 comprises 15 residues. V shed 7 bases and J 4 bases; nucleotides not matched to a gene: 8. Germline V CDR1 and CDR2: MDHEN, SYDVKM. This CDR3 reads CASTKNSGRPDTQYF. The CDR3 DNA reads TGTGCCAGCACGAAGAATAGCGGGAGGCCAGATACGCAGTATTTT.

This chain uses TRBV19 with TRBJ1-2, with D perhaps matching TRBD1 (5 bases). Germline V gene data show CDR1 as LNHDA and CDR2 as SQIVND (reference sequence). V lost 7 bases to trimming and J lost 8 bases, with 14 bases between them. The CDR3 totals 12 residues. The CDR3 region is CASMGDRWGYTF. CDR3 DNA: TGTGCCAGTATGGGGGATCGGTGGGGCTACACCTTC. Full variable domain (missing parts from reference TRBV19 and TRBJ1-2): DGGITQSPKYLFRKEGQNVTLSCEQNLNHDAMYWYRQDPGQGLRLIYYSQIVNDFQKGDIAEGYSVSREKKESFPLTVTSAQKNPTAFYLCASMGDRWGYTFGSGTRLTVV.

The chain has TRBV24-1 and TRBJ2-1; D is possibly TRBD1 (5 bases). V lost 3 bases, J lost 0 bases, and 14 bases lay in between. Germline lookup yields CDR1 KGHDR and CDR2 SFDVKD. The CDR3 runs to 17 residues. The CDR3: CATSDTGHLSSYNEQFF. CDR3 nucleotide sequence: TGTGCCACCAGTGATACCGGACATCTTAGCTCCTACAATGAGCAGTTCTTC.

This clonotype was counted a few times. V usage is TRBV20-1 and J usage is TRBJ1-3; TRBD1 matches at 10 bases. This CDR3 has 14 amino acids. V gave up 4 bases and J gave up 4 bases; unmatched junction bases: 4. Germline V gene sequence: CDR1 DFQATT, CDR2 SNEGSKA (reference sequence). The CDR3 bases are TGCAGTGCTACGGACAGGGGGATAGGAAACACCATATATTTT. Translation gives CSATDRGIGNTIYF.

The rearrangement joins TRBV7-2 to TRBJ1-1; 9 bases align to TRBD1. The CDR3 is 15 residues long. Looked up from germline, CDR1 is SGHTA and CDR2 is FQGNSA. V gave up 4 bases and J gave up 5 bases; unmatched junction bases: 8. The CDR3 spells CASSSMTGGTTEAFF. The CDR3 nucleotides read TGTGCCAGCAGCTCCATGACAGGGGGAACAACTGAAGCTTTCTTT.

About this clonotype itself: A much larger clone lies one base from this, so it may be a read error. The chain is built from TRBV6-1 and TRBJ2-1, with no clear D. The CDR3 contains 13 residues. Germline loops: CDR1 MNHNS, CDR2 SASEGT. CDR3 loop: CTSSPNLGNEQFF. CDR3 in DNA: TGTACCAGCAGTCCTAACCTCGGCAATGAGCAGTTCTTC.

Many counts were recorded for this clonotype. The gene calls are TRBV15 and TRBJ1-5, with a tentative D call TRBD1 (6 bases). The CDR3 spans 14 residues. Trimming removed 3 bases from V and 0 bases from J, with 6 bases in between. CDR1 and CDR2 from the germline V gene are LNHNV and YYDKDF (reference sequence). CDR3 sequence: CATSRTGSNQPQHF. CDR3 nucleotide sequence: TGTGCCACCAGCAGGACAGGTAGCAATCAGCCCCAGCATTTT.